This T cell receptor beta chain comes out of a study of siplizumab effects on memory and regulatory T cells. The study's findings and limits: Both greater diversity than memory cells and a major contribution to the alloresponse seemed to characterize naive T cells.

CDR3 size: 15 residues. V lost 3 bases to trimming and J lost 11 bases; unmatched junction nucleotides: 12. Germline V gives CDR1 LNHNV, CDR2 YYDKDF (reference sequence). Libraries were prepared by immunoSEQ multiplex PCR; TCRdb keeps only in-frame clonotypes and omits some of them. The sample carries 97,000 or so clones, about 94% recorded once. To note about this clone: The antigen is unknown.

Sequenced material: CD4+ T cells sorted from blood. This receptor was taken from a human donor in good health. The V call is TRBV15, the J call TRBJ1-1; 10 positions match TRBD1. CDR3 in DNA: TGTGCCACCAGCAGTCTCAACCGGGACAGGGGTCGCGCTTTCTTT. Its translation: CATSSLNRDRGRAFF. Looking up the rest from reference TRBV15 and TRBJ1-1 gives the full variable domain: DAMVIQNPRYQVTQFGKPVTLSCSQTLNHNVMYWYQQKSSQAPKLLFHYYDKDFNNEADTPDNFQSRRPNTSFCFLDIRSPGLGDTAMYLCATSSLNRDRGRAFFGQGTRLTVV.